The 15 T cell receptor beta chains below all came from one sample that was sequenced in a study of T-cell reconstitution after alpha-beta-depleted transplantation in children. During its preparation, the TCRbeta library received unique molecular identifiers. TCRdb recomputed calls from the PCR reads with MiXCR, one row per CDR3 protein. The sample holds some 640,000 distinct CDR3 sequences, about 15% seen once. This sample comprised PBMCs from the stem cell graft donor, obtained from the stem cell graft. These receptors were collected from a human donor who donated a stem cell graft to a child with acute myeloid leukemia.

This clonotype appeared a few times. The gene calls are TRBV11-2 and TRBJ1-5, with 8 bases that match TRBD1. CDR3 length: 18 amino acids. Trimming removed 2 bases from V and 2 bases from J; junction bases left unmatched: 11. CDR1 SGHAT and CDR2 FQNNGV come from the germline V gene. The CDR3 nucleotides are TGTGCCAGCAGCTTATCACCCTTCAGGGGGCGAGGCAATCAGCCCCAGCATTTT. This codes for CASSLSPFRGRGNQPQHF.

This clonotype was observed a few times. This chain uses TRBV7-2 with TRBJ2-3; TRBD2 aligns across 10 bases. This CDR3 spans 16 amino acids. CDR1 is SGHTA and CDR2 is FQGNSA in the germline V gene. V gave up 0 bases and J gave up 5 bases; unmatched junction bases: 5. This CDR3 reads CASSLAGASGGDTQYF. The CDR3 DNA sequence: TGTGCCAGCAGCTTAGCTGGGGCTAGCGGGGGAGATACGCAGTATTTT.

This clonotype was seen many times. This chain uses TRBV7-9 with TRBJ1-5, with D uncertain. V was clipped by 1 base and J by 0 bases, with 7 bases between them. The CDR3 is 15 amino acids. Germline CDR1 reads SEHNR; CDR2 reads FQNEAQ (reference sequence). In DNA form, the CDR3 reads TGTGCCAGCAGCTTAGGAGGGTATAGCAATCAGCCCCAGCATTTT. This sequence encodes CASSLGGYSNQPQHF.

The DNA for the CDR3 is TGTGCCAGCAGTTATACTGGTTCCTACGAGCAGTACGTC. Translating it yields CASSYTGSYEQYV. The chain couples TRBV6-2 or TRBV6-3 to TRBJ2-7, with D uncertain. V lost 3 bases and J lost 1, with 7 bases in between. The CDR3 sequence is 13 residues long. The germline V gene encodes CDR1 MNHEY and CDR2 SVGEGT.

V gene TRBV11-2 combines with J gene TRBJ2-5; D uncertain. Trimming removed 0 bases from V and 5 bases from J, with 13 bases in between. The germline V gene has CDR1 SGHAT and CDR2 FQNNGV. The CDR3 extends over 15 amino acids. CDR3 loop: CASSLEWGSEETQYF. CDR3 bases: TGTGCCAGCAGCTTAGAGTGGGGATCGGAGGAGACCCAGTACTTC.

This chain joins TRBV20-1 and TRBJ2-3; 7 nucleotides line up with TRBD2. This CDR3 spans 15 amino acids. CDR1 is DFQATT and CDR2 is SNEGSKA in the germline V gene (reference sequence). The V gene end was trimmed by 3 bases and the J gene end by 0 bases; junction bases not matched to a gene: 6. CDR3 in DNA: TGCAGTGCTAGGTTCTTTAGCGGGAGCACAGATACGCAGTATTTT. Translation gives CSARFFSGSTDTQYF.

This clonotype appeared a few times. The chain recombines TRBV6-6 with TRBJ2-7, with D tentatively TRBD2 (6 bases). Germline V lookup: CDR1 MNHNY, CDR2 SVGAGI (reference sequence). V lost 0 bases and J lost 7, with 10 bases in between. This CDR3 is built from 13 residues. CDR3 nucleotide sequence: TGTGCCAGCAGTTACTCGGCCGGGAGAGAGCAGTACTTC. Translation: CASSYSAGREQYF.

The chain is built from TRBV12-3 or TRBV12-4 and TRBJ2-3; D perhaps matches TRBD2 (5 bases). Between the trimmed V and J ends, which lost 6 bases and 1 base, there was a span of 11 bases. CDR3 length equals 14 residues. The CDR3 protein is CASRRTAGTDTQYF. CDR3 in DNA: TGTGCCAGCAGACGGACTGCCGGCACAGATACGCAGTATTTT.

CDR3 bases: TGTGCCAGCAGCACGGGACAGGGGCTCAATCAGCCCCAGCATTTT. This gives the protein CASSTGQGLNQPQHF. V usage is TRBV12-3 or TRBV12-4 and J usage is TRBJ1-5, with 10 bases that match TRBD1. The CDR3 sequence is 15 residues long. V trimming: 6 bases; J trimming: 3 bases; junction bases outside the gene matches: 5.

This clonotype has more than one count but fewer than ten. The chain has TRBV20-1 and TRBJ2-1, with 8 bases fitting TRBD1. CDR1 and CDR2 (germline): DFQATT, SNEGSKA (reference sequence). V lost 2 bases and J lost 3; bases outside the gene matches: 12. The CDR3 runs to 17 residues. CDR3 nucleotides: TGCAGTGCTAGACCTTCCAGGGGGCAGGGGATCTACAATGAGCAGTTCTTC. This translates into CSARPSRGQGIYNEQFF.

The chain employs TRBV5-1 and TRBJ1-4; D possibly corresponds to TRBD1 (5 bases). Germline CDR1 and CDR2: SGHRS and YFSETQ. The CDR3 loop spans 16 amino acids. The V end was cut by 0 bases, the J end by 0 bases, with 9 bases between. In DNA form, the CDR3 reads TGCGCCAGCAGCTTGGTTCCAGGGTCAACTAATGAAAAACTGTTTTTT. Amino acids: CASSLVPGSTNEKLFF.

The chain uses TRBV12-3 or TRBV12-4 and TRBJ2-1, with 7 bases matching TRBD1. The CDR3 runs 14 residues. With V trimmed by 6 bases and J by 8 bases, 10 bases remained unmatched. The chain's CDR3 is CASSPTSQGDEQFF. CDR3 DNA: TGTGCCAGCAGCCCTACATCTCAGGGGGATGAGCAGTTCTTC.

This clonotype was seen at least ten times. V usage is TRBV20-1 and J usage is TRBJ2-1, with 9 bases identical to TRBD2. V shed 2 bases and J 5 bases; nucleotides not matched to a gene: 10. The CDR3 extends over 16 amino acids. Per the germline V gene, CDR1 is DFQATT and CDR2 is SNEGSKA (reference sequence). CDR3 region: CSARLLRLAAHNEQFF. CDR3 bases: TGCAGTGCTAGACTTCTGAGACTAGCGGCCCACAATGAGCAGTTCTTC.

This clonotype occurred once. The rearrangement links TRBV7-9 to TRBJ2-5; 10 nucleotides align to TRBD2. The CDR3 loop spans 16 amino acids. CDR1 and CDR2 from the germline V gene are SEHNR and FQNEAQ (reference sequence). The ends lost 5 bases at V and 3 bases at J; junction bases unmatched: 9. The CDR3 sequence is CASSPRLAGDEETQYF. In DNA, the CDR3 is TGTGCCAGCAGCCCCCGACTAGCGGGCGACGAAGAGACCCAGTACTTC.

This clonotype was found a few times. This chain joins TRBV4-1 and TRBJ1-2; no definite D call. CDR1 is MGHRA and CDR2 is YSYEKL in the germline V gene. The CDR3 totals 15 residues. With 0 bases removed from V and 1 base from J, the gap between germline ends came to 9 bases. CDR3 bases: TGCGCCAGCAGCCAAGATTGGGGTGATAACTATGGCTACACCTTC. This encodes CASSQDWGDNYGYTF.